This is a list of T cell receptor beta chains from one sample in a study of cytomegalovirus exposure and HLA in healthy donors. TCRdb's copy holds only in-frame clones and misses some; the assay was immunoSEQ multiplex PCR. This sample has 130,000 to 150,000 clones; over 75% occur once, and the top ten carry approximately 6%. What was sequenced was PBMCs. Receptor source: a man aged 25-40 years in good health and CMV-seropositive. Each CDR3 is given with its conserved first and last residue. D genes are given only for firm matches. A row's size may be missing; if present it is once, few, many or a size class.

TRBJ2-3 | - | TRBV7-9 | - | CASSPGTHSTDTQYF | TGTGCCAGCAGCCCCGGGACACATAGCACAGATACGCAGTATTTT
TRBJ1-4 | - | TRBV2 | - | CASSPMGSSNEKLFF | TGTGCCAGCAGCCCCATGGGGAGTTCTAATGAAAAACTGTTTTTT
TRBJ1-5 | few | TRBV4-1 | - | CASSQGQISNQPQHF | TGCGCCAGCAGCCAAGGACAGATAAGCAATCAGCCCCAGCATTTT
TRBJ2-2 | - | TRBV6-5 | TRBD2 | CASSLGLDSGELFF | TGTGCCAGCAGCCTCGGACTAGACAGCGGGGAGCTGTTTTTT
TRBJ1-1 | - | TRBV15 | - | CATSRWGIGGPNTEAFF | TGTGCCACCAGCAGATGGGGCATAGGAGGGCCGAACACTGAAGCTTTCTTT
TRBJ1-1 | - | TRBV19 | TRBD1 | CASSNLGQGKTEAFF | TGTGCCAGTAGTAACCTAGGACAGGGTAAAACTGAAGCTTTCTTT
TRBJ2-5 | - | TRBV19 | - | CASSIYHSSAQETQYF | TGTGCCAGTAGTATATATCACAGCTCAGCTCAAGAGACCCAGTACTTC
TRBJ2-7 | - | TRBV18 | TRBD2 | CASSPKSRLAGVEQYF | TGTGCCAGCTCACCAAAATCGCGGCTAGCGGGAGTCGAGCAGTACTTC
TRBJ2-7 | - | TRBV28 | TRBD1 | CASSLTGTGAEQYF | TGTGCCAGCAGTTTGACCGGGACAGGGGCCGAGCAGTACTTC
TRBJ2-7 | - | TRBV4-1 | - | CASSQIPLDTSYEQYF | TGCGCCAGCAGCCAAATTCCACTGGACACATCCTACGAGCAGTACTTC
TRBJ2-5 | - | TRBV6-5 | TRBD1 | CASSYFGQGETQYF | TGTGCCAGCAGTTACTTCGGACAGGGAGAGACCCAGTACTTC
TRBJ1-2 | - | TRBV9 | - | CASSVGGSLYGYTF | TGTGCCAGCAGCGTTGGGGGCTCCCTATATGGCTACACCTTC
TRBJ2-1 | - | TRBV28 | TRBD2 | CASIPGAGGYYNEQFF | TGTGCCAGCATCCCGGGCGCGGGGGGGTACTACAATGAGCAGTTCTTC
TRBJ2-7 | - | TRBV28 | - | CASTETGLGPREQYF | TGTGCCAGCACCGAGACGGGACTGGGACCGCGCGAGCAGTACTTC
TRBJ1-1 | - | TRBV11-2 | - | CASITTQGTEAFF | TGTGCCAGCATCACTACACAGGGCACTGAAGCTTTCTTT
TRBJ1-4 | once | TRBV6-6 | - | CASRTQGYNEKLFF | TGTGCCAGCAGGACACAGGGTTATAATGAAAAACTGTTTTTT
TRBJ1-5 | few | TRBV27 | - | CASRNRWEGNQPQHF | TGTGCCAGCAGGAACCGTTGGGAGGGCAATCAGCCCCAGCATTTT
TRBJ2-1 | - | TRBV19 | TRBD1 | CASSIWVPGTANNEQFF | TGTGCCAGTAGTATATGGGTCCCCGGGACAGCGAACAATGAGCAGTTCTTC
TRBJ2-7 | - | TRBV4-1 | - | CASSQAPASSAAYEQYF | TGCGCCAGCAGCCAAGCCCCGGCTAGTAGCGCGGCCTACGAGCAGTACTTC
TRBJ1-2 | - | TRBV6-5 | - | CASSSWQNYGYTF | TGTGCCAGCAGTTCCTGGCAGAACTATGGCTACACCTTC
TRBJ1-5 | - | TRBV19 | - | CASRIKVSSNQPQHF | TGTGCCAGTAGAATCAAAGTGAGCAGCAATCAGCCCCAGCATTTT
TRBJ1-5 | - | TRBV25-1 | - | CASSESGHQPQHF | TGTGCCAGCAGTGAATCAGGTCATCAGCCCCAGCATTTT
TRBJ1-1 | - | TRBV30 | TRBD1 | CAWSVDRPGHTEAFF | TGTGCCTGGAGTGTGGACAGGCCGGGGCACACTGAAGCTTTCTTT
TRBJ2-5 | - | TRBV13 | - | CASSPGTEQETQYF | TGTGCCAGCAGCCCCGGGACTGAGCAAGAGACCCAGTACTTC
TRBJ2-3 | few | TRBV28 | - | CASSLASFANTDTQYF | TGTGCCAGCAGTTTAGCGTCTTTCGCGAACACAGATACGCAGTATTTT
TRBJ1-2 | - | TRBV4-3 | - | CASSQKGGNFYGYTF | TGCGCCAGCAGCCAAAAAGGAGGGAATTTCTATGGCTACACCTTC
TRBJ2-7 | - | TRBV19 | - | CASEGRAYEQYF | TGTGCCAGCGAGGGCAGAGCCTACGAGCAGTACTTC
TRBJ1-2 | - | TRBV18 | TRBD1 | CASSPPGQGGGYTF | TGTGCCAGCTCACCACCCGGACAGGGGGGTGGCTACACCTTC
TRBJ1-2 | - | TRBV4-3 | TRBD1 | CASSPGVRGSDGYTF | TGCGCCAGCAGCCCGGGGGTCAGGGGGAGCGATGGCTACACCTTC
TRBJ1-2 | - | TRBV5-5 | TRBD1 | CASSPGQGADYGYTF | TGTGCCAGCAGCCCGGGACAGGGGGCTGACTATGGCTACACCTTC
TRBJ2-3 | - | TRBV28 | - | CASSLKWGQDTQYF | TGTGCCAGCAGTTTAAAGTGGGGGCAAGATACGCAGTATTTT
TRBJ1-1 | - | TRBV9 | - | CASSAEVQGTEAFF | TGTGCCAGCAGCGCAGAGGTCCAGGGGACTGAAGCTTTCTTT
TRBJ2-6 | - | TRBV19 | - | CASSIRLGEGSGANVLTF | TGTGCCAGTAGTATCAGACTGGGCGAGGGCTCTGGGGCCAACGTCCTGACTTTC
TRBJ1-5 | few | TRBV2 | TRBD1 | CASSGTGYNQPQHF | TGTGCCAGCAGCGGGACAGGGTACAATCAGCCCCAGCATTTT
TRBJ2-1 | - | TRBV5-4 | - | CASSLELAYNEQFF | TGTGCCAGCAGCTTGGAGCTAGCCTACAATGAGCAGTTCTTC
TRBJ2-2 | - | TRBV7-6 | TRBD1 | CASSLVSRGFSTGELFF | TGTGCCAGCAGCTTAGTAAGCAGGGGGTTTAGCACCGGGGAGCTGTTTTTT
TRBJ1-2 | few | TRBV6-1 | TRBD1 | CASSEARGRDGYTF | TGTGCCAGCAGTGAAGCGAGGGGGCGCGATGGCTACACCTTC
TRBJ1-4 | - | TRBV30 | - | CAWRVESPGGCLYF | TGTGCCTGGAGGGTTGAAAGCCCGGGGGGCTGCCTTTATTTT
TRBJ1-3 | - | TRBV13 | - | CASSFRAGNTIYF | TGTGCCAGCAGCTTCAGGGCTGGAAACACCATATATTTT
TRBJ1-2 | - | TRBV2 | - | CASRQFYGYTF | TGTGCCAGCAGGCAGTTCTATGGCTACACCTTC
TRBJ2-3 | once | TRBV6-6 | TRBD2 | CASKLGGGTDTQYF | TGTGCCAGCAAGCTCGGGGGGGGTACAGATACGCAGTATTTT
TRBJ2-7 | - | TRBV19 | TRBD1 | CASSIEGTGDEQYF | TGTGCCAGTAGTATAGAAGGGACAGGGGACGAGCAGTACTTC